Below are 5 T cell receptor beta chains sequenced from a single sample in a study of T cell responses to AZD1222 COVID-19 vaccine (dated by TCRdb to 2020 to 2023). Library construction relied on the immunoSEQ multiplex PCR assay. Drawn from immuneACCESS, this table holds only the in-frame rearrangements with V and J called that TCRdb kept. Clones are partly lost; checked studies trace under half to an unresolved V gene and leave the rest unexplained. The sample table lists tens of thousands of clones, approximately 88% of them with a count of one. More than 5% of the sample goes to the ten largest clones. Read against the paper, the sample's time point label means: baseline before first vaccination. The sample's treatment or condition label, in plain terms: meningococcal conjugate vaccine given as trial control. Specimen: peripheral blood, collected on day 0 of MenACWY control vaccination. These receptors were taken from an adult in good health.

J is TRBJ2-7 and V is TRBV27; D gene unclear. The V end was cut by 3 bases, the J end by 2 bases, with 8 bases between. The CDR3 sequence is 13 residues long. From germline, CDR1 is MNHEY and CDR2 SMNVEV (reference sequence). The CDR3, as DNA: TGTGCCAGCAGTTTCGGGCAGACCTACGAGCAGTACTTC. It specifies CASSFGQTYEQYF.

This sequence joins TRBV13 and TRBJ2-3; D is unresolved. CDR3 length: 17 amino acids. CDR1 PRHDT and CDR2 FYEKMQ come from the germline V gene (reference sequence). V dropped 2 bases and J dropped 2 bases, with 17 bases sitting between them. The CDR3 DNA follows: TGTGCCAGCAGCTTACGTCGGAACGCCGCTCACACAGATACGCAGTATTTT. It translates to CASSLRRNAAHTDTQYF.

The V and J genes are TRBV19 and TRBJ1-2; 9 bases match TRBD1. CDR3 length: 17 residues. Germline CDR1 and CDR2: LNHDA and SQIVND (reference sequence). V shed 6 bases, J shed 5 bases, and the junction held 16 bases outside the gene matches. CDR3 bases: TGTGCCAGTAGACTCCGAAGGAACTCACAGGGGGCGTATGGCTACACCTTC. It encodes CASRLRRNSQGAYGYTF.

The CDR3 is CASSLGAGETNEQFF. CDR3 bases: TGTGCCAGCAGCTTAGGAGCGGGGGAGACCAATGAGCAGTTCTTC. The chain combines TRBV7-2 with TRBJ2-1; 8 nucleotides match TRBD2. The CDR3 spans 15 residues. CDR1 and CDR2 from the germline V gene are SGHTA and FQGNSA. V was pared by 1 base and J by 6 bases, with 5 bases of the junction left unmatched.

The V call is TRBV19, the J call TRBJ1-5, with a weak D call TRBD1 (6 bases). Germline V CDR1 and CDR2: LNHDA, SQIVND (reference sequence). V lost 0 bases and J lost 6, with 18 bases in between. The CDR3 covers 17 residues. CDR3 nucleotide sequence: TGTGCCAGTAGTATAGATACAGGGCACAGACCAGCTCAGCCCCAGCATTTT. This codes for CASSIDTGHRPAQPQHF.